Reported below is one T cell receptor (beta chain). Its antigen target is currently unknown. There are no base qualities to consult, and no much larger clone falls within one base. In light of the paper, this sample's treatment or condition label describes: suppressive antiretroviral therapy. As a nonspecific positive control representing the CD4+ T cell repertoire, the cells were stimulated with anti-CD3/anti-CD28 magnetic beads. Sorting of responding CD4+ T cells was based on upregulation of both CD40 ligand and CD69. Participants were HIV-1-infected adults who started suppressive ART during chronic infection. Plasma HIV-1 RNA had been undetectable (below 50 copies/mL) in participants for at least 4 years. To be included, a participant needed positive CMV serology and a CD4+ T cell count above 400 cells/uL. Before stimulation, PBMCs were isolated using density centrifugation and depleted of CD8+ T cells. Stimulation of CD8-depleted PBMCs was carried out for about 20 hours with anti-CD28/CD49d costimulation, CD40-blocking antibody and enfuvirtide, to prevent new infections. Cell sorting was done on a Beckman Coulter MoFlo Legacy or XDP sorter, and dead cells were excluded with propidium iodide. Genomic DNA was extracted using the QIAamp DNA Mini Kit for samples with more than one million cells and using the Quick-DNA Microprep Kit for all other samples.

The data were obtained in a study of persistence of HIV-infected CD4 T cells (dated by TCRdb to the early 2020s). In the study overall: The median time participants had been on suppressive ART was 8 years. The clonality of all cells in each sorted population was measured by TCRbeta sequencing, and the clonality of infected cells was measured by proviral sequencing. Anti-CD3/anti-CD28 stimulation activated a higher proportion of cells, with a lower memory fraction, than antigen stimulation. In the cross-participant TCR cluster analysis, fewer than 10 participants were included for CMV and more than five participants were included for Gag. Peripheral blood samples of up to about 180 mL were taken at multiple time points, with the exception of two participants who underwent leukapheresis at a single time point. CMV- and HIV-1 Gag-responding CD4+ T cells were isolated from ART-treated individuals so that antigen-driven clonal expansion of HIV-1-infected cells could be examined. On the study overall, not on this receptor specifically: Only a small number of individuals took part in the study, and the range of antigens tested was limited. Because the TCR analyses were done in bulk, restricting them to just the rare CMV-responding cells that actually carried HIV-1 proviruses was not possible. Antigen-responding cells were enriched for degenerate expanded CDR3beta sequences, which suggests convergent selection of CD4+ responses to CMV and Gag. Significantly lower TCRbeta richness was observed in CMV- and Gag-responding cells than in anti-CD3/anti-CD28-responding cells, and higher oligoclonality was observed in CMV-responding cells than in CD3/CD28-stimulated and Gag-responding cells. Within the same sorted populations, how oligoclonal the TCRs were correlated with how oligoclonal the proviruses were.

The immunoSEQ hsTCRB assay version 4 in survey mode was used to sequence TCRbeta repertoires from genomic DNA. Genomic DNA was diluted to around 9.4 ng/uL, and up to about 1 ug per sample was used for TCRbeta sequencing. Per the authors' processing: Analysis of the TCRbeta data was done in ImmunoSeq Analyzer 3.0, and diversity was computed on productive nucleotide rearrangements. Using the Immunarch R package, the improved Chao index served to estimate lower-bound TCR diversity and the Gini coefficient served to estimate clonality. Different nucleotide rearrangements encoding the same CDR3beta amino acid sequence were counted as distinct clonotypes. TCRbeta sequences significantly enriched in antigen-responding cells relative to anti-CD3/anti-CD28-activated cells were identified by differential abundance analysis. GLIPH2 grouped TCRs by predicted peptide-MHC specificity, both within each participant and across combined participant data sets. TCRdb holds this immuneACCESS table with in-frame rearrangements only. Some clones are missing; in checked studies, unresolved V genes explain under half, and the rest has no known cause. V, J and clone size reflect that table, while D and trimming were determined from the DNA. This sample is represented by 37,000 or so clones; 87% of them were singletons. The top ten constitute approximately 1.3% of the sample.

The source of this sequence is an adult man with HIV who was CMV-seropositive. The specimen comprised CD4+ T cells sorted from PBMCs after roughly 18-hour stimulation, sampled from a patient who received antiretroviral therapy. The cell subset or site label of this sample denotes: CD40L+CD69+ CD4 T cells responding to anti-CD3/anti-CD28 beads, representing the overall repertoire.

The bases are TGTGCCAGCAGCTTATACGCCGGAGGGTCCTATAATTCACCCCTCCACTTT. This translates into CASSLYAGGSYNSPLHF. The chain employs TRBV7-2 and TRBJ1-6; no D segment can be confidently identified. V is shortened by 2 bases, J by 1 base, and the region joining them spans 12 bases. The cysteine opens and the phenylalanine closes a CDR3 of 17 amino acids. Only the CDR3 DNA stays, 51 bases, in frame from base 1. According to the germline V gene, CDR1 reads SGHTA and CDR2 reads FQGNSA. With the portions outside the CDR3 filled from the reference TRBV7-2 and TRBJ1-6 genes, the complete variable region becomes GAGVSQSPSNKVTEKGKDVELRCDPISGHTALYWYRQSLGQGLEFLIYFQGNSAPDKSGLPSDRFSAERTGGSVSTLTIQRTQQEDSAVYLCASSLYAGGSYNSPLHFGNGTRLTVT.